This T cell receptor (beta chain) was retrieved from a study of blood T cell repertoires in COVID-19. Overall study: COVID-19 samples from acute and convalescent phases originated in the United States, Italy and Spain.

Participants came from about two dozen US areas, aged about 18 to 95 years. Recovered Cohort 3 donors showed two negative PCRs, clearance, or symptom resolution. Under the authors' procedure: Estimation of nucleated cell counts relied on the amplification of reference gene primers. Here immunoSEQ multiplex PCR was the method, and the copy in TCRdb shows in-frame clones only, minus some. V and J calls and clone size are given by that table; D and trimming were obtained from the DNA. Altogether 490,000 or so clones are present, roughly nine tenths being singletons, with the ten largest covering 6.5% to 9.5%. This clone was seen more than once but under ten times. Sample: PBMCs or T cells enriched from blood (not recorded which). The sequence came from a woman aged 55-70 years who had recovered from COVID-19.

The CDR3 reads CASGPPQGQTNEKLFF. CDR3 sequence (DNA): TGTGCTAGTGGACCTCCTCAGGGCCAGACTAATGAAAAACTGTTTTTT. V is TRBV12-5 and J is TRBJ1-4; tentative D call: TRBD1 (5 bases). There are 16 residues in the CDR3. Germline V gene sequence: CDR1 LGHNT, CDR2 FRNRAP. With 6 bases removed from V and 2 bases from J, the gap between germline ends came to 16 bases.